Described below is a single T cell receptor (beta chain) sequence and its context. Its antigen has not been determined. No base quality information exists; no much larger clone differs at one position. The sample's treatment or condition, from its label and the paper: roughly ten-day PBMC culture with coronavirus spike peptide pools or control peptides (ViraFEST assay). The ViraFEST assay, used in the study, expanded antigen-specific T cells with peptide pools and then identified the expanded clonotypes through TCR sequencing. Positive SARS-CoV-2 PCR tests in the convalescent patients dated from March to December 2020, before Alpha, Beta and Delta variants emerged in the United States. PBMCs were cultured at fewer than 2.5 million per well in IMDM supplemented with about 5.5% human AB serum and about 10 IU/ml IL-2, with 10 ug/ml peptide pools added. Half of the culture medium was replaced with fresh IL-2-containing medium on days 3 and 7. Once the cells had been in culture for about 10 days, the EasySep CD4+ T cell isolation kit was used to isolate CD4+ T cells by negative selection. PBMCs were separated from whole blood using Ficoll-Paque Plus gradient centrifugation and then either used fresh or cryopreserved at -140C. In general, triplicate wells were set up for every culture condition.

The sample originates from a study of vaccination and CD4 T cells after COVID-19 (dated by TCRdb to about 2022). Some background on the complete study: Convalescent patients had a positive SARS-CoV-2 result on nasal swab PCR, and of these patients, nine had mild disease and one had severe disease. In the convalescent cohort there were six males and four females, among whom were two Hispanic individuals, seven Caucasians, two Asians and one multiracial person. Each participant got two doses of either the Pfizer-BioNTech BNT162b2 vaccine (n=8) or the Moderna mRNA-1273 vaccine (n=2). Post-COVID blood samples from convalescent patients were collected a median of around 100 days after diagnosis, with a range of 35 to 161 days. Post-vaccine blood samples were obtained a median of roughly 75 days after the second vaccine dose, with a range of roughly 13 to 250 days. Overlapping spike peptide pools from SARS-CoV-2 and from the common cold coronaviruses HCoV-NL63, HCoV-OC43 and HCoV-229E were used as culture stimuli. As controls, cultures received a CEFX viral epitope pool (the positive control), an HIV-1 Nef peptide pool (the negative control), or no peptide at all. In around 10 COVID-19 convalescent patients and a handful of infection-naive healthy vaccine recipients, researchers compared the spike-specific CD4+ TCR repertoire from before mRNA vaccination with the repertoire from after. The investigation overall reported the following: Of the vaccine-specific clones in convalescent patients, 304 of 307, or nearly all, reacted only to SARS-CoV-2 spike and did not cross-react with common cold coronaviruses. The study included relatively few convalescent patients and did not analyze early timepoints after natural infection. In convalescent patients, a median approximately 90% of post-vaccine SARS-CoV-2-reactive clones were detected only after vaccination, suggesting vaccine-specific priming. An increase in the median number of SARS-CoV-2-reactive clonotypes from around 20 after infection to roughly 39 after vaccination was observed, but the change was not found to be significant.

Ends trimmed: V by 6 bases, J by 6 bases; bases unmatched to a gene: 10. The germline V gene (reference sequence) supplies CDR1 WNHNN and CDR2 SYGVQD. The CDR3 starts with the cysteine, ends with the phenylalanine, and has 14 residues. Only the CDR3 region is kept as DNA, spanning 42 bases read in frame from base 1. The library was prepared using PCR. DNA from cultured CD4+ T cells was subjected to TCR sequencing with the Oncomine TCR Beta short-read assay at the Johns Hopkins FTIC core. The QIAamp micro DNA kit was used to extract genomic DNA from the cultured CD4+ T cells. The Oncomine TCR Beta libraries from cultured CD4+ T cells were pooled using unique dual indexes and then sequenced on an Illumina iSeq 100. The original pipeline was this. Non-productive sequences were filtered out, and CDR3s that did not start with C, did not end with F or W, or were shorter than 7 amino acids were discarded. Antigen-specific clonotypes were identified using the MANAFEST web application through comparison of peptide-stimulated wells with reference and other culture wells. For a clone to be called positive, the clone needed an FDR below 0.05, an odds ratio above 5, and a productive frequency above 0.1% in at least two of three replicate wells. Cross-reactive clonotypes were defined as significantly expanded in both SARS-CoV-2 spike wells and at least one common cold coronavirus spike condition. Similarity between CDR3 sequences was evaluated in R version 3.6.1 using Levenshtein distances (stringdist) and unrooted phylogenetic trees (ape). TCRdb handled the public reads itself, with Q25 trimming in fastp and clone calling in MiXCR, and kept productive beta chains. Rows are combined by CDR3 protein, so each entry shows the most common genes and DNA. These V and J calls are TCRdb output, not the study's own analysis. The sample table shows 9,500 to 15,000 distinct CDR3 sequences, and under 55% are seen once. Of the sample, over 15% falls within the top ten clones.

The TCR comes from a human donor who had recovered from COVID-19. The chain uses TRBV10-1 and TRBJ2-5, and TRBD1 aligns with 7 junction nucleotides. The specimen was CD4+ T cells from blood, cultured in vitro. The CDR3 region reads CASRGDRGKKTQYF. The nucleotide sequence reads TGCGCCAGCAGGGGGGACAGAGGGAAAAAGACCCAGTACTTC.